Listed below are T cell receptor beta chains from one sample, sequenced in a study of cytomegalovirus exposure and HLA in healthy donors. Assay: immunoSEQ multiplex PCR; the TCRdb copy retains only in-frame clones and omits some. This table has hundreds of thousands of clones, approximately 87% appearing once. The sequencing input was PBMCs. All receptors come from a man aged 18-30 years in good health and CMV-seronegative. The CDR3 runs from the conserved cysteine through the conserved F or W. A D gene is named only where the DNA matches it firmly. Clone sizes are given selectively: once, few, many, or a class where the clone is expanded.

>TRBV21-1|TRBJ2-4|-|-
TGTGCCAGCAGCAAAACGGTGAAGGGGGCTAAAAACATTCAGTACTTC
CASSKTVKGAKNIQYF
>TRBV9|TRBJ1-1|-|-
TGTGCCAGCAGCGTAGCTGGGGAGGGCGCGGACACTGAAGCTTTCTTT
CASSVAGEGADTEAFF
>TRBV4-2|TRBJ2-1|TRBD1|-
TGTGCCAGCAGTCAACAGGGGCCCACAATATACAATGAGCAGTTCTTC
CASSQQGPTIYNEQFF
>TRBV5-1|TRBJ1-2|TRBD1|-
TGCGCCAGCAGCCCTTACCTGGGACAGGGGCGAAGTGGCTACACCTTC
CASSPYLGQGRSGYTF
>TRBV7-3|TRBJ2-7|TRBD1|-
TGTGCCAGCAGCTCCACTGGACAGGGCGAGCAGTACTTC
CASSSTGQGEQYF
>TRBV19|TRBJ1-2|TRBD1|-
TGTGCCAGTAGAAACTTGGAGGGACAGTATGGCTACACCTTC
CASRNLEGQYGYTF
>TRBV2|TRBJ1-4|-|-
TGTGCCAGCAGTGAAACGCAGGGTTCTAATGAAAAACTGTTTTTT
CASSETQGSNEKLFF
>TRBV11-2|TRBJ2-1|-|-
TGTGCCAGCAGCCGTACAAGGACTATTGCCCATTACAATGAGCAGTTCTTC
CASSRTRTIAHYNEQFF
>TRBV4-3|TRBJ1-1|-|-
TGCGCCAGCAGCCAAGATCGGCCAGGGTGGAACACTGAAGCTTTCTTT
CASSQDRPGWNTEAFF
>TRBV2|TRBJ2-7|TRBD2|-
TGTGCCAGCAAAAATAGCGGGGCTTCCTACGAGCAGTACTTC
CASKNSGASYEQYF
>TRBV13|TRBJ2-7|-|-
TGTGCCAGCAGCTTAGGCCTGCGCGAGCAGTACTTC
CASSLGLREQYF
>TRBV4-3|TRBJ2-3|-|-
TGCGCCAGCAGCCAAGCCCCGTTGGATACGCAGTATTTT
CASSQAPLDTQYF
>TRBV6-5|TRBJ2-7|-|-
TGTGCCTGGAGTCCTCCCTACGAGCAGTACTTC
CAWSPPYEQYF
>TRBV18|TRBJ2-1|-|-
TGTGCCAGCTCACTTGGACTCGATGAGCAGTTCTTC
CASSLGLDEQFF
>TRBV5-6|TRBJ2-7|-|few
TGTGCCAGCAGGCAACGAGCGAGCAACTACGAGCAGTACTTC
CASRQRASNYEQYF
>TRBV28|TRBJ1-5|TRBD1|-
TGTGCCAGCAGTTTATTCGGGACAGGGCCTCAGCCCCAGCATTTT
CASSLFGTGPQPQHF
>TRBV9|TRBJ2-2|-|-
TGTGCCAGCAGCCGTAGGCGTGGGGAGGACACCGGGGAGCTGTTTTTT
CASSRRRGEDTGELFF
>TRBV7-2|TRBJ2-7|TRBD2|-
TGTGCCAGCAGCCCCGACGCGGGGGTCGTGTACGAGCAGTACTTC
CASSPDAGVVYEQYF
>TRBV10-2|TRBJ2-2|-|-
TGCGCCAGCATCTCCCCTACGGGCGGGGAGCTGTTTTTT
CASISPTGGELFF
>TRBV30|TRBJ1-3|-|-
TGTGCCTGGAGTGTACCCTTGGGCCGGAAGAGCTCTGGAAACACCATATATTTT
CAWSVPLGRKSSGNTIYF